The entry that follows covers one T cell receptor (beta chain) sequence. Original processing methods: Researchers report that nucleated cell counts were estimated from reference gene primer amplification. Libraries were prepared by immunoSEQ multiplex PCR; TCRdb keeps only in-frame clonotypes and omits some of them. V and J calls and clone size come straight from that table; D and trimming were deduced from the DNA. This table has some 100,000 clones, roughly four fifths appearing once. This entry belongs to a study of blood T cell repertoires in COVID-19. Looking at the study overall: Samples came from the United States, Italy and Spain, spanning acute and convalescent COVID-19. From T cells, B-cell-depleted T cells, or PBMCs came the material, which was cDNA or gDNA.

This receptor was taken from a man in his forties or fifties with active or convalescent COVID-19. Sequencing input: peripheral blood.

CDR3 residues: CASSPSGGAQETQYF. The DNA of the CDR3 is TGTGCCAGCTCACCGAGCGGGGGGGCCCAAGAGACCCAGTACTTC. The chain carries TRBV18 and TRBJ2-5; TRBD2 aligns across 10 bases. Germline lookup yields CDR1 KGHSH and CDR2 LQKENI. The V segment lost 3 bases and the J segment 1 base; nucleotides outside the gene matches: 2. The CDR3 extends over 15 amino acids. Full variable domain (remainder filled in from reference TRBV18 and TRBJ2-5): NAGVMQNPRHLVRRRGQEARLRCSPMKGHSHVYWYRQLPEEGLKFMVYLQKENIIDESGMPKERFSAEFPKEGPSILRIQQVVRGDSAAYFCASSPSGGAQETQYFGPGTRLLVL.